Listed below are T cell receptor beta chains from one sample, sequenced in a study of blood T cell repertoires in COVID-19. Method: immunoSEQ multiplex PCR; TCRdb's copy keeps in-frame clones and lacks some. The profile shows roughly 40,000 clones, 79% of them singletons. Sequenced: peripheral blood. These TCRs come from a man aged 65-85 years with acute or convalescent COVID-19. The CDR3 runs from the conserved cysteine through the conserved F or W. A D gene is named only where the DNA matches it firmly. For some rows the clone size is stated as once, few or many, or as a class when expanded; others skip it.

clone_size: NA; d_call: TRBD1; j_call: TRBJ2-5; v_call: TRBV2; cdr3_nt: TGTGCCAGCAGAGACAGGGCAGGGGGAGAGACCCAGTACTTC; cdr3_aa: CASRDRAGGETQYF
clone_size: few; d_call: TRBD2; j_call: TRBJ2-1; v_call: TRBV5-1; cdr3_nt: TGCGCCAGCAGCTTGGAAGAACTAGCGGGAGACTTCAATGAGCAGTTCTTC; cdr3_aa: CASSLEELAGDFNEQFF
clone_size: once; d_call: TRBD1; j_call: TRBJ1-1; v_call: TRBV7-3; cdr3_nt: TGTGCCAGCAGCTCACAGGGGGGCTCTGAAGCTTTCTTT; cdr3_aa: CASSSQGGSEAFF
clone_size: NA; d_call: TRBD2; j_call: TRBJ2-5; v_call: TRBV7-2; cdr3_nt: TGTGCCAGCAGCCCACCCCCAGCGGGGCCCCAAGAGACCCAGTACTTC; cdr3_aa: CASSPPPAGPQETQYF
clone_size: few; d_call: NA; j_call: TRBJ2-7; v_call: TRBV7-9; cdr3_nt: TGTGCCAGCAGCCTGGACAGTACCTCCTACGAGCAGTACTTC; cdr3_aa: CASSLDSTSYEQYF
clone_size: NA; d_call: NA; j_call: TRBJ1-1; v_call: TRBV6-5; cdr3_nt: TGTGCCAGCAGCCTGACAGGCTACACTGAAGCTTTCTTT; cdr3_aa: CASSLTGYTEAFF
clone_size: NA; d_call: NA; j_call: TRBJ2-7; v_call: TRBV7-6; cdr3_nt: TGTGCCAGCAGCTTGGCGGGCCTCGGGGATCCCGAGCAGTACTTC; cdr3_aa: CASSLAGLGDPEQYF
clone_size: NA; d_call: TRBD2; j_call: TRBJ2-3; v_call: TRBV7-2; cdr3_nt: TGTGCCAGCAGCTCCGGACTAGCGGCAGATACGCAGTATTTT; cdr3_aa: CASSSGLAADTQYF
clone_size: once; d_call: NA; j_call: TRBJ1-2; v_call: TRBV4-1; cdr3_nt: TGCGCCAGCAGCCAAGATACAGGGACTAACTATGGCTACACCTTC; cdr3_aa: CASSQDTGTNYGYTF
clone_size: NA; d_call: NA; j_call: TRBJ2-5; v_call: TRBV28; cdr3_nt: TGTGCCAGCAGTTTAGGGCACGTACGAGAGACCCAGTACTTC; cdr3_aa: CASSLGHVRETQYF
clone_size: NA; d_call: TRBD1; j_call: TRBJ1-4; v_call: TRBV27; cdr3_nt: TGTGCCAGCAGTTTGGACCCGCCCAGACAGGGGCTGGATGAAAAACTGTTTTTT; cdr3_aa: CASSLDPPRQGLDEKLFF
clone_size: NA; d_call: TRBD2; j_call: TRBJ2-5; v_call: TRBV18; cdr3_nt: TGTGCCAGCTCACCACCGGGACTAGCGGGAGGTCCTCAAGAGACCCAGTACTTC; cdr3_aa: CASSPPGLAGGPQETQYF
clone_size: NA; d_call: NA; j_call: TRBJ2-4; v_call: TRBV7-9; cdr3_nt: TGTGCCAGCAGCCTCGGGGGAGGGGGTCTAGCCAAAAACATTCAGTACTTC; cdr3_aa: CASSLGGGGLAKNIQYF
clone_size: few; d_call: NA; j_call: TRBJ2-5; v_call: TRBV12-3/TRBV12-4; cdr3_nt: TGTGCCAGCAGTTACAGTCGAGAGACCCAGTACTTC; cdr3_aa: CASSYSRETQYF
clone_size: NA; d_call: NA; j_call: TRBJ1-5; v_call: TRBV7-8; cdr3_nt: TGTGCCAGCAGCGAAAGGAGGGCGGGGCAGCCCCAGCATTTT; cdr3_aa: CASSERRAGQPQHF
clone_size: NA; d_call: TRBD1; j_call: TRBJ1-4; v_call: TRBV28; cdr3_nt: TGTGCCAGCAGTTTATTGGGGACAGGGGCCTCAAGTGAAAAACTGTTTTTT; cdr3_aa: CASSLLGTGASSEKLFF
clone_size: NA; d_call: TRBD2; j_call: TRBJ2-7; v_call: TRBV7-8; cdr3_nt: TGTGCCAGCAGTCTTAAAGCGGGAGGGCCGGAAGAGCAGTACTTC; cdr3_aa: CASSLKAGGPEEQYF
clone_size: once; d_call: TRBD2; j_call: TRBJ2-5; v_call: TRBV6-2/TRBV6-3; cdr3_nt: TGTGCCAGCAGTTACTCTTGGACTAGCGTCTTCCAAGAGACCCAGTACTTC; cdr3_aa: CASSYSWTSVFQETQYF
clone_size: NA; d_call: NA; j_call: TRBJ1-2; v_call: TRBV28; cdr3_nt: TGTGCCAGCAGTTTGGAGGGCTATGGCTACACCTTC; cdr3_aa: CASSLEGYGYTF
clone_size: few; d_call: NA; j_call: TRBJ1-1; v_call: TRBV10-3; cdr3_nt: TGTGCCATCACCCTAGACAGGAACACTGAAGCTTTCTTT; cdr3_aa: CAITLDRNTEAFF
clone_size: once; d_call: NA; j_call: TRBJ1-1; v_call: TRBV5-4; cdr3_nt: TGTGCCAGCAGCCCAATCGTCGGGGATACTGAAGCTTTCTTT; cdr3_aa: CASSPIVGDTEAFF